This T cell receptor beta chain was sequenced in a study of beta chain features in type 1 diabetes. Study outcomes and limitations: Compared to healthy donors, patients appeared to have naive, central memory and Treg TCRB repertoires that were more alike. Moderately but significantly shorter TCRB CDR3s were found in Type 1 diabetes patients in all four CD4+ subsets.

Comments on this clone: Its specificity is not known.

Expressed TCRB transcripts were sequenced because the isolated RNA had all been reverse transcribed beforehand. Assay used: immunoSEQ multiplex PCR; TCRdb lists only in-frame clones, some missing. The data show about 150,000 clones, with 10% to 13% seen just once and around 0.48% held by the top ten. The receptor comes from a man aged 25-45 years with type 1 diabetes. Sequencing used central memory CD4+ T cells from blood.

CDR3 nucleotides: TGTGCCAGCAGCCGAGACCCGACTATAGCGGGCCTCGCTTCCTCCAAAAACATTCAGTACTTC. Translating gives CASSRDPTIAGLASSKNIQYF. This chain joins TRBV4-2 and TRBJ2-4; 7 positions match TRBD2. Per the germline V gene, CDR1 is LGHNA and CDR2 is YNFKEQ. The CDR3 extends over 21 amino acids. Trimming at V came to 4 bases and at J to 2 bases, leaving 23 bases not matched to a gene.